This T cell receptor (beta chain) stems from a study of long-term antiretroviral therapy in people with HIV. General study results and limits: Diversity rose after ART but stayed below transplant donor controls. All time points showed a repertoire dominated by clones expanded before ART. HIV repertoires spanned narrower CDR3 length ranges than controls.

A remark on this clone: Antigen specificity is unknown.

There was at least one pre-ART PBMC sample for each donor, plus at least two post-ART PBMC samples. Looked up from germline, CDR1 is GTSNPN and CDR2 is SVGIG (reference sequence). Trimming took 3 bases from V and 8 from J; bases not matched to a gene: 9. The CDR3 runs to 13 residues. An immunoSEQ assay, version v3.0, was performed at survey level. Sequencing used immunoSEQ multiplex PCR; TCRdb keeps in-frame clones, though not all of them. The table lists 23,000 or so clones, around 82% of them singletons. The source is a middle-aged woman with HIV. Sequences were derived from unsorted PBMCs, sampled 0.5 years after starting antiretroviral therapy. V gene TRBV30 combines with J gene TRBJ1-2, with 7 bases matching TRBD1. The CDR3 here is CAWRQGEVGGYTF. The CDR3 bases are TGTGCCTGGAGGCAGGGGGAGGTGGGCGGCTACACCTTC.